This TCR beta chain came from a study of T-cell memory formation after mild COVID-19. In this sample, this clonotype turned up many times. V was shortened by 2 bases and J by 0 bases, with 7 bases between the two germline ends. This CDR3 contains 14 residues. Germline CDR1 and CDR2: KGHSH and LQKENI. A single record per CDR3 protein comes from TCRdb applying MiXCR to the 5' RACE reads. The sample carries about 210,000 distinct CDR3 sequences, 10% to 13% recorded once. Sequences were obtained from PBMCs or a T cell subset sorted from them (not recorded which). The receptor was derived from a man younger than 35 who had mild COVID-19 (a few samples of this study predate the infection). Cell type and time point are not known. This rearrangement joins TRBV18 to TRBJ1-1, with no clear D. Here the CDR3 DNA reads TGTGCCAGCTCACCAAGCGGAATGAACACTGAAGCTTTCTTT. It translates to CASSPSGMNTEAFF.